This TCR beta chain was profiled in a study of neurological immune-mediated disorders. Overall study findings and caveats: The repertoires of 18 of 34 multiple sclerosis patients fell into one related-CDR3 cluster (a possible signature) under phylogenetic grouping.

TCRdb reprocessed the 5' RACE reads via MiXCR and lists one record per CDR3 protein. The sample holds over 35,000 distinct CDR3 sequences, 3.5% to 4% seen once. This clonotype showed up just a few times. Its antigen is unknown. V lost 3 bases and J 12 bases, leaving 9 bases between the germline ends. The CDR3 consists of 11 residues. The clonotype was recovered from a young man with multiple sclerosis. The chain couples TRBV12-3 or TRBV12-4 to TRBJ2-1; unclear D gene. The sequenced sample was PBMCs. The CDR3 spells CASSLTTGQFF. The CDR3 DNA sequence: TGTGCCAGCAGTTTGACCACCGGGCAGTTCTTC.